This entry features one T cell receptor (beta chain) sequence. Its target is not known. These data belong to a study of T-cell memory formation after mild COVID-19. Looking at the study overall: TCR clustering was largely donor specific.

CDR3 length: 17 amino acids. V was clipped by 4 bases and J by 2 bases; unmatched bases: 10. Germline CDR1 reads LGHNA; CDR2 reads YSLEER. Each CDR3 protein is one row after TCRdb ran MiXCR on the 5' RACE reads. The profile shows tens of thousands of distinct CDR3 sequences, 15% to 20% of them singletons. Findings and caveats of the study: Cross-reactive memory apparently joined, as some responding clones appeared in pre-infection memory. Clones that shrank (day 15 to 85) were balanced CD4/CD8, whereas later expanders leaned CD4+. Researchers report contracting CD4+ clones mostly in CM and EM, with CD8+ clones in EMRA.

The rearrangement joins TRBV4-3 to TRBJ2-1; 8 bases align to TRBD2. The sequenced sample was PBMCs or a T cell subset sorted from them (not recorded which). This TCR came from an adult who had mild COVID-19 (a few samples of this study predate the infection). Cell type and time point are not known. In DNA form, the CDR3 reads TGCGCCAGCAGCCTATATACTAGCGGCGCTACCTACAATGAGCAGTTCTTC. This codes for CASSLYTSGATYNEQFF.